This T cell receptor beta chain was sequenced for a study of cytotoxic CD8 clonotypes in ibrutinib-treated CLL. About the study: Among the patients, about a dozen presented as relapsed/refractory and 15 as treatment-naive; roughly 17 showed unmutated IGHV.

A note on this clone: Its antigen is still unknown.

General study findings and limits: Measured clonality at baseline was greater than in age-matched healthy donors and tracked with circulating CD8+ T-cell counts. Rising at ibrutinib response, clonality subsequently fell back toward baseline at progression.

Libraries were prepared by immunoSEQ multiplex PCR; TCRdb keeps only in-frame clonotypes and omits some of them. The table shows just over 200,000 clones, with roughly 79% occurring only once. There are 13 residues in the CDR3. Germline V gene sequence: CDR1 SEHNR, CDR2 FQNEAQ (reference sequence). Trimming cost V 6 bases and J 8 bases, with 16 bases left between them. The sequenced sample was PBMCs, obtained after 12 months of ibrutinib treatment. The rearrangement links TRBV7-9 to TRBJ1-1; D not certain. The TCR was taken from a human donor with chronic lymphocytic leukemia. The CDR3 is CASSYPLAAEAFF. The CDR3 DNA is TGTGCCAGCAGTTACCCACTAGCAGCCGAAGCTTTCTTT.